The T cell receptor (beta chain) under discussion was sequenced for a study of T-cell memory formation after mild COVID-19. Trimming removed 7 bases at V and 8 bases at J, with 21 bases between. The germline CDR1 and CDR2 sequences are SEHNR and FQNEAQ (reference sequence). The CDR3 has 15 residues. Study results and limitations: Researchers found some responding clones in pre-infection memory, a sign that cross-reactive memory joined. Chiefly within CM and EM were the contracting CD4+ clones; CD8+ ones were within EMRA. Day 15 to 85 contracting clones showed balanced CD4/CD8; later expanders leaned CD4+.

5'RACE with constant-segment primers yielded barcoded, UMI-tagged TCR alpha and TCR beta cDNA libraries. TCRdb reprocessed the 5' RACE reads via MiXCR and lists one record per CDR3 protein. The table has more than 110,000 distinct CDR3 sequences, 20% to 25% seen once. Points on this clonotype: The target antigen is unknown.

The receptor was derived from an adult woman who had mild COVID-19 (a few samples of this study predate the infection). Cell type and time point are not known. The chain employs TRBV7-9 and TRBJ2-1; D gene unclear. Sequencing was done on a sample of PBMCs or a T cell subset sorted from them (not recorded which). The CDR3 DNA reads as TGTGCCAGCAACAATCCTCTCCTAGGGCGGTATGAGCAGTTCTTC. It codes for CASNNPLLGRYEQFF.